Listed here is a single T cell receptor (beta chain). Generated by immunoSEQ multiplex PCR, the TCRdb table keeps only in-frame clones and is missing some. The profile covers about 140,000 clones, with about 87% appearing a single time and roughly 2.5% taken by the ten largest. This sample is drawn from a study of blood T cell repertoires in COVID-19. Study-level background: The origin of the acute and convalescent COVID-19 samples was the United States, Italy and Spain.

The germline gives CDR1 MNHEY, CDR2 SVGEGT. Between the trimmed V and J ends, which lost 5 bases and 2 bases, there was a span of 11 bases. This CDR3 region has 14 residues. This receptor was identified in a human donor with COVID-19, enrolled during active disease. The donor label of this sample is uncertain. The sequenced sample consisted of peripheral blood. The V call is TRBV6-2 or TRBV6-3, the J call TRBJ2-3; D is perhaps TRBD2 (6 bases). The CDR3 nucleotides are TGTGCCAGCAGTCTCCGGGGGTCCACAGATACGCAGTATTTT. This sequence encodes CASSLRGSTDTQYF.